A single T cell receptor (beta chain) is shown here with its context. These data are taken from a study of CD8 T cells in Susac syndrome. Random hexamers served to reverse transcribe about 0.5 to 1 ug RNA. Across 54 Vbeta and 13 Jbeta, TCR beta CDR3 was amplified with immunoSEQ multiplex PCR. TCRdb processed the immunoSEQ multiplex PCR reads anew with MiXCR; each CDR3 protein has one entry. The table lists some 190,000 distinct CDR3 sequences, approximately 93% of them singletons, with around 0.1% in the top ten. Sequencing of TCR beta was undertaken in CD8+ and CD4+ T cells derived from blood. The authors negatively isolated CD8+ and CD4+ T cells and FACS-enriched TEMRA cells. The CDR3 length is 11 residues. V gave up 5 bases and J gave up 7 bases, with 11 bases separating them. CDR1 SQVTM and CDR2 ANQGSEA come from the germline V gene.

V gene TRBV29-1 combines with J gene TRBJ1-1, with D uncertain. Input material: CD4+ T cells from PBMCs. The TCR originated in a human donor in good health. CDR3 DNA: TGCAGCGTTCTGGGATGGGATGAAGCTTTCTTT. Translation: CSVLGWDEAFF.